This T cell receptor (beta chain) was found in a study of T cells in Graves' hyperthyroidism and ophthalmopathy. Overall study results and limits: The model's output predicted ophthalmopathy at a median of roughly 6 months prior to onset. Ophthalmopathy was distinguished from stable hyperthyroidism by 13 V-J signatures. Most thyroid clonotypes that were expanded above 0.001 also turned up in blood.

The TCR beta CDR3 regions underwent amplification using RNA transcripts as the source. Initially, a first-round RT-PCR of the TCR CDR3 employed the HTBI primer set. One entry per CDR3 protein, called by TCRdb with MiXCR from the multiplex PCR reads. The sample shows around 350,000 distinct CDR3 sequences, around 13% of them seen only once. The trim removed 4 bases at V and 5 bases at J, leaving 11 bases unmatched. The germline V gene encodes CDR1 DFQATT and CDR2 SNEGSKA (reference sequence). This CDR3 is built from 14 residues. For the diagnoses, clinical symptoms, serum thyroxine and TRAb, thyroid ultrasound and orbital computed tomography were used. On this clonotype: Its specificity is unknown.

The gene calls are TRBV20-1 and TRBJ2-7; 7 bases match TRBD1. This receptor was obtained from a woman in her late teens or twenties with Graves' hyperthyroidism. The sequencing sample was made of blood. This CDR3 is CSAIGTALNHEQYF. The DNA of the CDR3 is TGCAGTGCTATCGGGACAGCGCTAAACCACGAGCAGTACTTC.